A single sample gave rise to the 3 T cell receptor beta chains below, sequenced in a study of blood T cell repertoires in COVID-19. TCRdb's copy holds only in-frame clones and misses some; the assay was immunoSEQ multiplex PCR. The sample contains around 70,000 clones, 80% of which appear only once. The sample taken for sequencing was peripheral blood. These TCRs come from a human donor in a cohort sampled during active COVID-19.

The gene calls are TRBV7-2 and TRBJ2-7, with 7 nucleotides matching TRBD2. V trimming: 5 bases; J trimming: 7 bases; junction bases outside the gene matches: 20. The germline CDR1 and CDR2 sequences are SGHTA and FQGNSA. This CDR3 is built from 17 residues. DNA of the CDR3: TGTGCCAGCAGCCAACACCCAGGGAGGGGAGGTCGAGATGAGCAGTACTTC. The encoded protein is CASSQHPGRGGRDEQYF.

The rearrangement links TRBV30 to TRBJ2-2, with D possibly being TRBD1 (8 bases). In germline, CDR1 is GTSNPN, CDR2 SVGIG (reference sequence). CDR3 size: 17 residues. Trimming took off 3 bases at V and 6 bases at J, with 23 bases between the two ends. CDR3 DNA: TGTGCCTGGAGCCTCGGGGGGCAGGGGGCTATATCCGGGGAGCTGTTTTTT. It is translated as CAWSLGGQGAISGELFF.

CDR3 region: CASSEFPGYEQYV. The CDR3 coding sequence is TGTGCCAGCAGTGAATTCCCAGGCTACGAGCAGTACGTC. The chain couples TRBV2 to TRBJ2-7; D gene ambiguous. The V end was cut by 2 bases, the J end by 3 bases, with 8 bases between. This CDR3 is 13 amino acids long. Germline CDR1 and CDR2: SNHLY and FYNNEI.